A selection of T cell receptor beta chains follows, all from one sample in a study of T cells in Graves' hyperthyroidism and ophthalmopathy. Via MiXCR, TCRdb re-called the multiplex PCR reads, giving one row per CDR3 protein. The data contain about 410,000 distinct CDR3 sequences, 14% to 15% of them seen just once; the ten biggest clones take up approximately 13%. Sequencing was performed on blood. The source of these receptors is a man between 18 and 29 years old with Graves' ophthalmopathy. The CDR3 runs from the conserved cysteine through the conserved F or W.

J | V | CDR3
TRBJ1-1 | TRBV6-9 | CASSYALVTEAFF
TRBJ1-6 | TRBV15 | CATSRVGTRPLHF
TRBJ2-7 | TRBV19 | CAGSPGQGGYEQYF
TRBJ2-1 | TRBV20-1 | CSATRGLYNEQFF
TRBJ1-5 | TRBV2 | CASSEERTGNQPQHF
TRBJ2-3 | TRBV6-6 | CASSYSGDRPTDTQYF
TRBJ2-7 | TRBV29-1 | CSARTAIPEQYF
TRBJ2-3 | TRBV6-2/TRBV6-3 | CASSYQTGTDTQYF
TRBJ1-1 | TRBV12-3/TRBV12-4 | CASSIGVEAFF
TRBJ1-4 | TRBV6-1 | CASSGGQGWEKLFF
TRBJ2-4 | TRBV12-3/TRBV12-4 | CASRRVEEAKNIQYF
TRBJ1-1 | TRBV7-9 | CASSQGRAEAFF
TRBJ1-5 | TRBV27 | CASSLLKNQPQHF
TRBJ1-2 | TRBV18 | CASSAREALNYGYTF